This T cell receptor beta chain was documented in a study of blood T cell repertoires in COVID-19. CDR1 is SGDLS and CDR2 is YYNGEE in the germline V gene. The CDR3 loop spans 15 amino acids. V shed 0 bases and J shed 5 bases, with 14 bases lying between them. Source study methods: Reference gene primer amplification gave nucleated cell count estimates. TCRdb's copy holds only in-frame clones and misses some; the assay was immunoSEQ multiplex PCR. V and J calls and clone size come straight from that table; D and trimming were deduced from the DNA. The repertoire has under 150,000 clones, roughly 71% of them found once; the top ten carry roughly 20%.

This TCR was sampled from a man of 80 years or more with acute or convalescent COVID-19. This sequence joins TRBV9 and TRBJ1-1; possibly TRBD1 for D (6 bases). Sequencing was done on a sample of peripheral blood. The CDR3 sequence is CASSVVWGQGTEAFF. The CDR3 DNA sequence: TGTGCCAGCAGCGTAGTTTGGGGGCAGGGAACTGAAGCTTTCTTT.